This T cell receptor (beta chain) was sequenced in a study of blood T cells in healthy people across ages. Study-wide points: Across the age range, TCR beta diversity per million T cells fell in a roughly linear way. A strong correlation between TCR beta diversity and naive T cell percentage was seen.

Looked up from germline, CDR1 is SQVTM and CDR2 is ANQGSEA. CDR3 length equals 14 residues. V lost 7 bases and J 4 bases, leaving 17 bases between the germline ends. PCR was performed a second time for about 6 to 12 cycles using a sample-barcoded 5' primer and a J-beta primer mix. From the 5' RACE reads, TCRdb called clonotypes with MiXCR, one entry per CDR3 protein. The repertoire has approximately 670,000 distinct CDR3 sequences, 40% to 50% of them found once; the top ten carry about 30%. Of note for this clonotype: Its matching antigen is unknown.

The sequencing input was blood. The V and J genes are TRBV29-1 and TRBJ2-1; either TRBD1 or TRBD2 may fit D (6 bases each). This clonotype was sampled from a man older than 75 in good health. The CDR3 is CSAGWGAWYNEQFF. DNA of the CDR3: TGCAGCGCCGGGTGGGGGGCTTGGTACAATGAGCAGTTCTTC.